This T cell receptor beta chain is drawn from a study of human thymus T cells. The V gene lost 2 bases and the J gene lost 5 bases, with 24 bases spanning the gap. This CDR3 has 18 amino acids. Per germline, CDR1 LNHDA and CDR2 SQIVND (reference sequence). Findings and limits, study-wide: Repertoires sampled from thymus and blood appeared biased in V and J gene usage.

Concerning this clone itself: Antigen: not known.

The repertoire was sequenced with immunoSEQ multiplex PCR; TCRdb's copy has only in-frame clones and lacks some. The sample records tens of thousands of clones, 90% to 95% being singletons. Sequenced material: blood. The clonotype was recovered from a boy younger than two with a congenital heart defect but otherwise immunologically healthy. The chain combines TRBV19 with TRBJ1-1, with D perhaps matching TRBD1 (6 bases). CDR3 nucleotide sequence: TGTGCCAGTAGTATATCGAACAGGGAGTCCGTCCGAGAGACTGAAGCTTTCTTT. It codes for CASSISNRESVRETEAFF.